This TCR beta chain was retrieved from a study of blood T cell repertoires in COVID-19. Across the whole study: Samples came from the United States, Italy and Spain, spanning acute and convalescent COVID-19. PBMCs, B-cell-depleted T cells, or T cells were the source of the cDNA or gDNA that made up the material.

Original processing notes: Researchers report that nucleated cell counts were estimated from reference gene primer amplification. Data came from immunoSEQ multiplex PCR; TCRdb stores just in-frame clones and leaves some out. The DNA gave D and trimming, while V, J and clone size come from that table. The table lists more than 50,000 clones, around 90% of them singletons, with 16% in the top ten. The CDR3 extends over 13 amino acids. The V end was cut by 8 bases, the J end by 7 bases, with 12 bases between. Material: peripheral blood. The genes are TRBV12-3 or TRBV12-4 and TRBJ1-6; a possible D gene is TRBD1 (5 bases). The TCR comes from an older man with acute or convalescent COVID-19. CDR3 nucleotide sequence: TGTGCCAGCGGGACTACAGCGAATTCACCCCTCCACTTT. Encoded protein: CASGTTANSPLHF.